The clone carrying this T cell receptor beta chain was observed a few times. Its antigen remains unidentified. The authors ran a second PCR of about 6 to 11 cycles using a sample-barcoded 5' primer and a J-beta primer mix. TCRdb reprocessed the 5' RACE reads via MiXCR and lists one record per CDR3 protein. The sample shows 730,000 or so distinct CDR3 sequences, around two fifths of them seen only once. The source of the sample is a study of blood T cells in healthy people across ages. Findings and limits, study-wide: Unsorted PBMC material precluded a definitive naive versus antigen-experienced comparison.

The receptor comes from a man older than 75 in good health. The sequenced sample consisted of blood.

The CDR3 nucleotides read TGTGCCAGCTTCGGGGGCGGGACGACCTACGAGCAGTACTTC. It is translated as CASFGGGTTYEQYF. V and J are TRBV7-8 and TRBJ2-7; D tentatively reads TRBD1 or TRBD2 (6 bases each). V lost 8 bases, J lost 2 bases, and 16 bases lay in between. CDR1 and CDR2 (germline): SGHVS, FQNEAQ. The CDR3 covers 14 residues.